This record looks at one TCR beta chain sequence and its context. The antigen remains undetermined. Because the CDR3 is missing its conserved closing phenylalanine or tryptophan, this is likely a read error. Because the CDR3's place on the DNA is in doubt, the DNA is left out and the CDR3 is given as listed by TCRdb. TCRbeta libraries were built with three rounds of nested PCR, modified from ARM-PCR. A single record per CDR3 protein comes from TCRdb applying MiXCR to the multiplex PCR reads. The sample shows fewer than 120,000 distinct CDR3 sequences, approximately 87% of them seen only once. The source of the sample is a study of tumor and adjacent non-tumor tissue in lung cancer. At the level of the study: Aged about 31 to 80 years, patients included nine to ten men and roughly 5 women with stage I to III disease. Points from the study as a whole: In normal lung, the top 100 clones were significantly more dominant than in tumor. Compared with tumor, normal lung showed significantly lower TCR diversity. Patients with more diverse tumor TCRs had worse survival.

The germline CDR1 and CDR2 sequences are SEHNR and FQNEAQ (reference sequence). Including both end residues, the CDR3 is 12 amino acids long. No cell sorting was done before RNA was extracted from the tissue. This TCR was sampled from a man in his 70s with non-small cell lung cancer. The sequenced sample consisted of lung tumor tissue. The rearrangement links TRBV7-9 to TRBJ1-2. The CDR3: CASNQVRVGYTI.